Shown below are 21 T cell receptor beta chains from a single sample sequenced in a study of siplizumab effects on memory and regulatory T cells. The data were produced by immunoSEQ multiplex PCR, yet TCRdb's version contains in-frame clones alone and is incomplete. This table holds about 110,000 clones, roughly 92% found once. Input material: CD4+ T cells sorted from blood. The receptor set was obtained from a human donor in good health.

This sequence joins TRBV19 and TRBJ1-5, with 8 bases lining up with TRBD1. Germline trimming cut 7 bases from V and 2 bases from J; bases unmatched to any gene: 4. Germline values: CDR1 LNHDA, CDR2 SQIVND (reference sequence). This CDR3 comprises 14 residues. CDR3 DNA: TGTGCCAGTAAGCAGGGGGCCGGCAATCAGCCCCAGCATTTT. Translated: CASKQGAGNQPQHF.

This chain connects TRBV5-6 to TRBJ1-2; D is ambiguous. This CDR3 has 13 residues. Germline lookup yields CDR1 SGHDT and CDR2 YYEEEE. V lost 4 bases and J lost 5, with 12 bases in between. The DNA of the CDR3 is TGTGCCAGCAGCCGGACGGGCCCTTATGGCTACACCTTC. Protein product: CASSRTGPYGYTF.

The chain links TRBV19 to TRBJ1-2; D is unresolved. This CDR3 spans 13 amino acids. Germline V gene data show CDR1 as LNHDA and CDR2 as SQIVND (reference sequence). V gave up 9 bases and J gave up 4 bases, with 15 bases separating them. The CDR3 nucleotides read TGTGCCAGCGGAACAGCCTCTCTCTATGGCTACACCTTC. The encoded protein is CASGTASLYGYTF.

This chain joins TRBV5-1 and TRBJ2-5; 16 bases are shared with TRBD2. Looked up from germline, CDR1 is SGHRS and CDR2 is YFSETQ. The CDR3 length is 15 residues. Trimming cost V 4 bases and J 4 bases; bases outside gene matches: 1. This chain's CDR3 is CASSGTSGGAETQYF. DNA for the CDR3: TGCGCCAGCAGCGGGACTAGCGGGGGGGCAGAGACCCAGTACTTC.

In DNA, the CDR3 is TGTGCCAGCAGCTTGGCCACCCGGAACACTGAAGCTTTCTTT. It codes for CASSLATRNTEAFF. The rearrangement links TRBV5-4 to TRBJ1-1; no clear D. Trimming stripped 0 bases from V and 1 base from J, with 7 bases between. In germline, CDR1 is SGHNT, CDR2 YYREEE (reference sequence). The CDR3 is 14 residues long. The full variable domain, in which reference TRBV5-4 and TRBJ1-1 provide the parts outside the CDR3, is ETGVTQSPTHLIKTRGQQVTLRCSSQSGHNTVSWYQQALGQGPQFIFQYYREEENGRGNFPPRFSGLQFPNYSSELNVNALELDDSALYLCASSLATRNTEAFFGQGTRLTVV.

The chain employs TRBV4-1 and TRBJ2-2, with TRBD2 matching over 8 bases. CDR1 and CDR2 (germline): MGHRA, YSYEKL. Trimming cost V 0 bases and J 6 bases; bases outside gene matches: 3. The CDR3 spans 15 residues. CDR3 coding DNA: TGCGCCAGCAGCCAAGAACGCGGGGGGCCCGGGGAGCTGTTTTTT. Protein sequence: CASSQERGGPGELFF.

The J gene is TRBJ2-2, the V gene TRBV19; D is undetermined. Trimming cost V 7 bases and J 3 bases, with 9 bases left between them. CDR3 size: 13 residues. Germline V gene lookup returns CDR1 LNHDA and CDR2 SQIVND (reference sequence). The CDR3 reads CASKTDYTGELFF. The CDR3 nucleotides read TGTGCCAGTAAGACCGACTACACCGGGGAGCTGTTTTTT. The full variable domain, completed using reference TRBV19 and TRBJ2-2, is DGGITQSPKYLFRKEGQNVTLSCEQNLNHDAMYWYRQDPGQGLRLIYYSQIVNDFQKGDIAEGYSVSREKKESFPLTVTSAQKNPTAFYLCASKTDYTGELFFGEGSRLTVL.

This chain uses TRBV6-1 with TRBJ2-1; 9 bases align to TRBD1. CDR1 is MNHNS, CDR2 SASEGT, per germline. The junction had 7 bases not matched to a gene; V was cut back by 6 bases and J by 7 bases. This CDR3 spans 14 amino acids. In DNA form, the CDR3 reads TGTGCCAGCAGAACAGGGGGCGCGAGGAATGAGCAGTTCTTC. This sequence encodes CASRTGGARNEQFF.

As DNA, the CDR3 is TGTGCCAGCAGCTATCGGGACGGCAGCTACAATGAGCAGTTCTTC. Protein: CASSYRDGSYNEQFF. The chain uses TRBV7-3 and TRBJ2-1; possibly TRBD1 or TRBD2 for D (5 bases each). Trimming took off 4 bases at V and 3 bases at J, with 13 bases between the two ends. The CDR3 runs 15 residues. The V gene's germline CDR1 is SGHTA and CDR2 FQGTGA.

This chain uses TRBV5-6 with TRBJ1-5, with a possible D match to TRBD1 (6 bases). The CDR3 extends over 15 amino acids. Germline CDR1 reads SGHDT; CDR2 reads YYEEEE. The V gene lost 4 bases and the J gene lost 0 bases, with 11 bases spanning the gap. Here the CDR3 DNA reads TGTGCCAGCAGCAAGGACAGCTATAGCAATCAGCCCCAGCATTTT. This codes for CASSKDSYSNQPQHF.

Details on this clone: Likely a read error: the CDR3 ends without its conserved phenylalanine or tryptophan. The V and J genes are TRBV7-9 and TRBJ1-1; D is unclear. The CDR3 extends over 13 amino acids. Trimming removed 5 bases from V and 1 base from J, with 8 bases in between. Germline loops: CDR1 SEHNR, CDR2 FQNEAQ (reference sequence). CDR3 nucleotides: TGTGCCAGCAGCCCTCAGAAGAACACTGAAGCTTTCCTT. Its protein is CASSPQKNTEAFL.

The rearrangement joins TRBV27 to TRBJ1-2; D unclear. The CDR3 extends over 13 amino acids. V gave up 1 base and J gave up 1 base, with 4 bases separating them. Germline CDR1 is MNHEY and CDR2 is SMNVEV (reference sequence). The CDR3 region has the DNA TGTGCCAGCAGTTTATGGGGTAACTATGGCTACACCTTC. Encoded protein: CASSLWGNYGYTF.

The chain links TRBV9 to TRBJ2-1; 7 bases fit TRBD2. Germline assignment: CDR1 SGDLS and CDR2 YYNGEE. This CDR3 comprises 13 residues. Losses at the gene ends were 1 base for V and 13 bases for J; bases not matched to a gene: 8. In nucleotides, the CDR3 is TGTGCCAGCAGCGTAAGCCTAGCGGAGAGACAGTTCTTC. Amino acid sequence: CASSVSLAERQFF.

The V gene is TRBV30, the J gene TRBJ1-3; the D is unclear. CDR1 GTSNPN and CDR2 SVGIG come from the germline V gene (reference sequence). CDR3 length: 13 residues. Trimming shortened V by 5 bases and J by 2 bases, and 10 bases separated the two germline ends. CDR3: CAWALQPGNTIYF. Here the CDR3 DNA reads TGTGCCTGGGCACTTCAACCTGGAAACACCATATATTTT.

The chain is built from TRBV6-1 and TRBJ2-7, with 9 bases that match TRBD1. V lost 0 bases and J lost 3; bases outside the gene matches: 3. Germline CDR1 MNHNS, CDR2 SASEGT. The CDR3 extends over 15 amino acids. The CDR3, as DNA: TGTGCCAGCAGTGAAGCGCCGGGACAGGGCTACGAGCAGTACTTC. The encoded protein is CASSEAPGQGYEQYF.

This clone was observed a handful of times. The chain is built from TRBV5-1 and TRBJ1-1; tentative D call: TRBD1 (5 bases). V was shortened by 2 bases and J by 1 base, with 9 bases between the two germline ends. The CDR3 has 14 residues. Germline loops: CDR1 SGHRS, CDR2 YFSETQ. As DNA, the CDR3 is TGCGCCAGCAGCTTCGGGGCCGCGAACACTGAAGCTTTCTTT. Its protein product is CASSFGAANTEAFF.

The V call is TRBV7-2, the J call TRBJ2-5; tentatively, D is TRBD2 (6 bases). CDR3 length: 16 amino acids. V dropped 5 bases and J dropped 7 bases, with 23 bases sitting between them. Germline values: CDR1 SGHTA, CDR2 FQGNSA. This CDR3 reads CASSPDSGAGGGTQYF. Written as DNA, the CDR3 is TGTGCCAGCAGCCCCGATTCGGGAGCGGGTGGGGGGACCCAGTACTTC.

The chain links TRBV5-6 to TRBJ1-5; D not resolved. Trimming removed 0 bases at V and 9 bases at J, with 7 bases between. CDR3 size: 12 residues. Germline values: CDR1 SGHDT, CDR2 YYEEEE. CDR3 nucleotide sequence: TGTGCCAGCAGCTTGGAACGTGGGCCCCAGCATTTT. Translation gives CASSLERGPQHF.

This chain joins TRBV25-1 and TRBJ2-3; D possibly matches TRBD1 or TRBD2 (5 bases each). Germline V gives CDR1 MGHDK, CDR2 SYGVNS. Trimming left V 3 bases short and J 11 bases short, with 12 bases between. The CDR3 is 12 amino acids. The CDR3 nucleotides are TGTGCCAGCAGTGAGGGGACCCTCCGGCAGTATTTT. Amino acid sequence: CASSEGTLRQYF. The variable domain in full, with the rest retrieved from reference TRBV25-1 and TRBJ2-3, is EADIYQTPRYLVIGTGKKITLECSQTMGHDKMYWYQQDPGMELHLIHYSYGVNSTEKGDLSSESTVSRIRTEHFPLTLESARPSHTSQYLCASSEGTLRQYFGPGTRLTVL.

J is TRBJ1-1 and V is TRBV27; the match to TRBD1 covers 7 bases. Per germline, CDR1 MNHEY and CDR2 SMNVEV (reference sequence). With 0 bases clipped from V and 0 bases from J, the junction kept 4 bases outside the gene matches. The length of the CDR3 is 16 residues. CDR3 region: CASSLSGQTLNTEAFF. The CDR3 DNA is TGTGCCAGCAGTTTATCGGGACAGACCTTGAACACTGAAGCTTTCTTT.

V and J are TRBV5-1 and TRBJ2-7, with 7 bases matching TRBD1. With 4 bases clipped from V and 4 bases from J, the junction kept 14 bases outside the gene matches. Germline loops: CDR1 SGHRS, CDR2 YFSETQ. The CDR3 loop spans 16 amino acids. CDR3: CASSPGPTGQSYEQYF. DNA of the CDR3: TGCGCCAGCAGCCCTGGACCGACAGGGCAGTCATACGAGCAGTACTTC.